A single sample is the source of the 4 T cell receptor beta chains below, sequenced in a study of identical twins. MiXCR, applied by TCRdb to the 5' RACE reads, yields one record per CDR3 protein. The data contain roughly 690,000 distinct CDR3 sequences, around 20% of them singletons. This sample was shared with a second study, whose subject was T cells expressing NK-cell markers.

Sequencing was done on a sample of PBMCs. The receptors shown here come from a woman aged 18-30 years in good health.

The gene calls are TRBV6-5 and TRBJ1-5, with TRBD1 as a possible D gene (6 bases). The V end lost 0 bases, the J end lost 7 bases, and 10 bases lay between the germline ends. The CDR3 is 14 amino acids. Germline assignment: CDR1 MNHEY and CDR2 SVGAGI. CDR3 sequence reads: CASSYSSRGQPQHF. The CDR3 DNA is TGTGCCAGCAGTTACTCGAGCAGGGGCCAGCCCCAGCATTTT.

This clonotype appeared a few times. The J gene is TRBJ2-3, the V gene TRBV15; tentatively, D is TRBD1 or TRBD2 (5 bases each). The germline V gene has CDR1 LNHNV and CDR2 YYDKDF (reference sequence). This CDR3 spans 14 amino acids. The ends were cut back, 3 bases at V and 3 bases at J, with 10 bases in the middle. CDR3 coding DNA: TGTGCCACCAGCAGCGTGGGACCTACAGATACGCAGTATTTT. This translates into CATSSVGPTDTQYF.

This clonotype was found a few times. The chain has TRBV12-3 or TRBV12-4 and TRBJ1-1; D is ambiguous. The CDR3 covers 16 residues. The V end was cut by 8 bases, the J end by 3 bases, with 22 bases between. In DNA, the CDR3 is TGTGCCAGCTCACCCTACCGGAGGTCGAGCGACACTGAAGCTTTCTTT. Its protein product is CASSPYRRSSDTEAFF.

Only a few counts were recorded for this clonotype. This chain uses TRBV5-1 with TRBJ2-1; TRBD1 is a possible D gene (6 bases). Germline CDR1 reads SGHRS; CDR2 reads YFSETQ. With 7 bases removed from V and 8 bases from J, the gap between germline ends came to 19 bases. The CDR3 length is 14 residues. CDR3 amino acids: CASLPGTRIDEQFF. DNA of the CDR3: TGCGCCAGCCTTCCCGGGACAAGGATCGATGAGCAGTTCTTC.